These 12 T cell receptor beta chains came from one sample sequenced in a study of blood T cell repertoires in COVID-19. Assay: immunoSEQ multiplex PCR; the TCRdb copy retains only in-frame clones and omits some. The table has some 220,000 clones, 84% seen once. The material sequenced was peripheral blood. The receptors originated from a woman aged 25 to 39 who had recovered from COVID-19.

V gene TRBV7-9 combines with J gene TRBJ2-7; D gene ambiguous. Germline values: CDR1 SEHNR, CDR2 FQNEAQ (reference sequence). The germline V and J ends were trimmed by 1 base and 0 bases, with 10 bases remaining between them. The CDR3 runs to 15 residues. Here the CDR3 DNA reads TGTGCCAGCAGCTTAGTAGAGCCCTTCTCCTACGAGCAGTACTTC. Its protein product is CASSLVEPFSYEQYF. Full variable domain (missing parts from reference TRBV7-9 and TRBJ2-7): DTGVSQNPRHKITKRGQNVTFRCDPISEHNRLYWYRQTLGQGPEFLTYFQNEAQLEKSRLLSDRFSAERPKGSFSTLEIQRTEQGDSAMYLCASSLVEPFSYEQYFGPGTRLTVT.

This rearrangement joins TRBV9 to TRBJ2-1; possibly TRBD2 for D (6 bases). Germline CDR1 is SGDLS and CDR2 is YYNGEE. The V end was cut by 1 base, the J end by 8 bases, with 16 bases between. This CDR3 contains 15 residues. Here the CDR3 reads CASSVSGLRGYEQFF. CDR3 coding DNA: TGTGCCAGCAGCGTATCCGGACTAAGAGGATATGAGCAGTTCTTC.

In its sample, this clone was seen once. This chain uses TRBV9 with TRBJ1-5; maybe TRBD1 (6 bases). The ends were cut back, 3 bases at V and 3 bases at J, with 10 bases in the middle. The CDR3 consists of 14 residues. Germline assignment: CDR1 SGDLS and CDR2 YYNGEE. The CDR3 loop reads CASSEGVLNQPQHF. As DNA, the CDR3 is TGTGCCAGCAGCGAGGGGGTCCTCAATCAGCCCCAGCATTTT.

This clone has a handful of counts. The chain combines TRBV6-1 with TRBJ1-1; D not certain. Trimming removed 1 base from V and 2 bases from J, with 5 bases in between. Germline CDR1 MNHNS, CDR2 SASEGT. The CDR3 length is 13 residues. CDR3 in amino acids: CASSEGVNTEAFF. The DNA for the CDR3 is TGTGCCAGCAGTGAAGGAGTCAACACTGAAGCTTTCTTT.

The chain joins TRBV7-6 to TRBJ1-1, with 7 bases aligning to TRBD1. CDR1 and CDR2 (germline): SGHVS, FNYEAQ. J lost 4 bases, V lost 2 bases, and 7 bases had no gene match. The CDR3 extends over 15 amino acids. CDR3 DNA: TGTGCCAGCAGCTTACTCGACAGGGAGGTCACTGAAGCTTTCTTT. It codes for CASSLLDREVTEAFF.

The V and J genes are TRBV24-1 and TRBJ2-2; 11 bases line up with TRBD1. Germline CDR1 KGHDR, CDR2 SFDVKD. The CDR3 length is 17 residues. With V trimmed by 2 bases and J by 4 bases, 5 bases remained unmatched. This chain's CDR3 is CATSDYGQGAFTGELFF. DNA for the CDR3: TGTGCCACCAGTGATTATGGACAGGGGGCGTTCACCGGGGAGCTGTTTTTT.

DNA for the CDR3: TGTGCCTGGAGTGCCGGGACTAGCGGGAGTATTACGTTCTTC. It is translated as CAWSAGTSGSITFF. V and J are TRBV30 and TRBJ2-1; 14 positions match TRBD2. Germline values: CDR1 GTSNPN, CDR2 SVGIG (reference sequence). Trimming at V came to 1 base and at J to 15 bases, leaving 8 bases not matched to a gene. The CDR3 contains 14 residues.

The CDR3: CASSPGLAVLAKNIQYF. The CDR3 DNA is TGCGCCAGCAGCCCAGGTCTAGCGGTCCTAGCCAAAAACATTCAGTACTTC. The chain combines TRBV5-1 with TRBJ2-4, with 7 bases aligning to TRBD2. Trimming removed 4 bases from V and 0 bases from J; junction bases left unmatched: 10. From germline, CDR1 is SGHRS and CDR2 YFSETQ. The CDR3 totals 17 residues.

The V call is TRBV30, the J call TRBJ2-7, with D perhaps TRBD2 (6 bases). Trimming took off 2 bases at V and 0 bases at J, with 14 bases between the two ends. Germline CDR1 GTSNPN, CDR2 SVGIG (reference sequence). This CDR3 has 15 residues. Written as DNA, the CDR3 is TGTGCCTGGAGTCCGTTCCCCGGGGGCTCCTACGAGCAGTACTTC. Its protein product is CAWSPFPGGSYEQYF. The complete variable domain, with remaining parts taken from reference TRBV30 and TRBJ2-7, reads SQTIHQWPATLVQPVGSPLSLECTVEGTSNPNLYWYRQAAGRGLQLLFYSVGIGQISSEVPQNLSASRPQDRQFILSSKKLLLSDSGFYLCAWSPFPGGSYEQYFGPGTRLTVT.

The CDR3: CASSLDSLEQYF. Written as DNA, the CDR3 is TGTGCCAGCAGCTTGGACAGCCTCGAGCAGTACTTC. V gene TRBV7-9 combines with J gene TRBJ2-7; weak D call: TRBD1 (6 bases). Trimming removed 3 bases from V and 6 bases from J, with 9 bases in between. CDR1 and CDR2 (germline): SEHNR, FQNEAQ (reference sequence). The CDR3 has 12 residues.

The sample holds a few counts of this clone. The rearrangement uses TRBV11-2 and TRBJ2-7, with no clear D. The CDR3 sequence is 15 residues long. The germline V gene encodes CDR1 SGHAT and CDR2 FQNNGV. V lost 5 bases to trimming and J lost 0 bases, with 14 bases between them. The CDR3 loop reads CASSRGFSSSYEQYF. Here the CDR3 DNA reads TGTGCCAGCAGCCGCGGATTCTCGAGCTCCTACGAGCAGTACTTC. The full variable domain, in which reference TRBV11-2 and TRBJ2-7 provide the parts outside the CDR3, is EAGVAQSPRYKIIEKRQSVAFWCNPISGHATLYWYQQILGQGPKLLIQFQNNGVVDDSQLPKDRFSAERLKGVDSTLKIQPAKLEDSAVYLCASSRGFSSSYEQYFGPGTRLTVT.

V and J are TRBV9 and TRBJ1-2; D is possibly TRBD1 (6 bases). CDR3 size: 15 residues. Trimming stripped 0 bases from V and 7 bases from J, with 16 bases between. Germline lookup yields CDR1 SGDLS and CDR2 YYNGEE. CDR3 residues: CASSVDLTGISGYTF. CDR3 DNA: TGTGCCAGCAGCGTAGACTTAACAGGGATATCTGGCTACACCTTC. Supplemented by reference TRBV9 and TRBJ1-2, the full variable domain reads DSGVTQTPKHLITATGQRVTLRCSPRSGDLSVYWYQQSLDQGLQFLIQYYNGEERAKGNILERFSAQQFPDLHSELNLSSLELGDSALYFCASSVDLTGISGYTFGSGTRLTVV.